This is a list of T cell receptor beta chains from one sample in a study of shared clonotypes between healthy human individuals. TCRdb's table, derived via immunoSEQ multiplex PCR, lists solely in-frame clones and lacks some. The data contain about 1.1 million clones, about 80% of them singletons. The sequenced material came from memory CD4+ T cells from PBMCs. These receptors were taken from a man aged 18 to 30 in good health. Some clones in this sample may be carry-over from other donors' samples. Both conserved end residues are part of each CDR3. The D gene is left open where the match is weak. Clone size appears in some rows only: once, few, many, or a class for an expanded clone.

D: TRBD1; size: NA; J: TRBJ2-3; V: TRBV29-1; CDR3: CSVGGGQGADTQYF; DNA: TGCAGCGTTGGAGGAGGACAGGGGGCAGATACGCAGTATTTT
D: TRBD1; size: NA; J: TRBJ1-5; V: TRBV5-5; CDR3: CASIRLIPGQGDDNQPQHF; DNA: TGTGCCAGCATCCGACTCATACCGGGACAGGGGGACGACAATCAGCCCCAGCATTTT
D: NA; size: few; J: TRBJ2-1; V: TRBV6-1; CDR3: CASSDYKGVNEQFF; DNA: TGTGCCAGCAGTGACTATAAGGGGGTCAATGAGCAGTTCTTC
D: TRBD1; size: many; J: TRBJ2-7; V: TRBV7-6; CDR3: CASSSWTGVDEQYF; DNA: TGTGCCAGCAGCTCGTGGACAGGGGTCGACGAGCAGTACTTC
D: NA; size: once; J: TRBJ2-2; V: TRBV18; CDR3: CASSPSPNTGELFF; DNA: TGTGCCAGCTCACCCTCCCCTAACACCGGGGAGCTGTTTTTT
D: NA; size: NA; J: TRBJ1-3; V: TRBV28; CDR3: CATLPGWPGNTIYF; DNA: TGTGCCACCTTGCCGGGTTGGCCTGGAAACACCATATATTTT
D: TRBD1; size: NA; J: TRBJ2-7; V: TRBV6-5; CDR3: CASSPISGTGNF; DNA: TGTGCCAGCAGTCCTATCTCCGGGACAGGAAACTTC
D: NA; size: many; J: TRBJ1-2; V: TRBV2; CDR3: CASSSSGPREGYTF; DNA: TGTGCCAGCAGTTCTTCTGGGCCTAGGGAAGGCTACACCTTC
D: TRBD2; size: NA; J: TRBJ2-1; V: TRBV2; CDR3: CAKGLAGAAEQFF; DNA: TGTGCCAAAGGACTAGCGGGAGCCGCTGAGCAGTTCTTC
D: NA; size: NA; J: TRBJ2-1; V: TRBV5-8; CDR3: CASSLAAGGSGPYNEQFF; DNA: TGTGCCAGCAGCTTGGCCGCTGGGGGGAGCGGACCATACAATGAGCAGTTCTTC
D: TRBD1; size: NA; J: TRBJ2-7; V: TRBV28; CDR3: CASRSPTAGGYEQYF; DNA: TGTGCCAGCAGGTCTCCAACGGCAGGGGGCTACGAGCAGTACTTC
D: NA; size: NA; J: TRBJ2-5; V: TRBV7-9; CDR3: CASSERAGPTEETQYF; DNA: TGTGCCAGCAGCGAACGCGCGGGCCCCACGGAGGAGACCCAGTACTTC
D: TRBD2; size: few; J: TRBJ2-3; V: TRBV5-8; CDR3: CASSWTRGVDTQYF; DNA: TGTGCCAGCAGCTGGACGCGGGGGGTTGATACGCAGTATTTT
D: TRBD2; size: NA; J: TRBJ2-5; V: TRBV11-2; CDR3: CASSLGIAGVAGETQYF; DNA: TGTGCCAGCAGCTTAGGTATAGCGGGAGTTGCGGGGGAGACCCAGTACTTC
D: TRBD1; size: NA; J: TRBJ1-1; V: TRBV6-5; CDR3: CASRGTGANTEAFF; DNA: TGTGCCAGCCGGGGGACAGGGGCGAACACTGAAGCTTTCTTT
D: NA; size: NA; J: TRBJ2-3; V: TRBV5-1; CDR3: CASSWMTGGRTDTQYF; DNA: TGCGCCAGCAGCTGGATGACCGGGGGGCGCACAGATACGCAGTATTTT
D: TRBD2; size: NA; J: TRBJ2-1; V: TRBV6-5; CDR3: CASSYGLAGGNEQFF; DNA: TGTGCCAGCAGTTACGGTCTAGCGGGGGGCAATGAGCAGTTCTTC
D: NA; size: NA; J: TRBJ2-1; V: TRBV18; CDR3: CASSLNLGGIGSYNEQFF; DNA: TGTGCCAGCTCACTTAATCTTGGGGGTATTGGCTCCTACAATGAGCAGTTCTTC
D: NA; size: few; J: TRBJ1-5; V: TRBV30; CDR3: CASGNSNQPQHF; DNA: TGTGCCTCGGGTAATAGCAATCAGCCCCAGCATTTT
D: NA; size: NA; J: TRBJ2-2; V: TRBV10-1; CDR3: CASSEDTGELFF; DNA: TGCGCCAGCAGTGAAGACACCGGGGAGCTGTTTTTT
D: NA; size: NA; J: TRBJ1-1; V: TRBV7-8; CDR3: CASSLARASAFF; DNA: TGTGCCAGCAGCTTAGCCAGGGCATCAGCTTTCTTT
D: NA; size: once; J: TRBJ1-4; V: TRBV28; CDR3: CASSEWGSGNEKLFF; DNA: TGTGCCAGCAGTGAATGGGGCAGTGGAAATGAAAAACTGTTTTTT
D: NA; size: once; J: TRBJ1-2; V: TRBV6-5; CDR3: CASTKGGNYGYTF; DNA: TGTGCCAGCACCAAGGGGGGAAACTATGGCTACACCTTC
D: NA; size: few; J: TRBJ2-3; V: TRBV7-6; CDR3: CASSLDRDTQYF; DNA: TGTGCCAGCAGCCTCGACAGAGATACGCAGTATTTT
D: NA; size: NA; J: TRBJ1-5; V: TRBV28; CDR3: CASRIWSNQPQHF; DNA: TGTGCCAGCAGAATTTGGAGCAATCAGCCCCAGCATTTT
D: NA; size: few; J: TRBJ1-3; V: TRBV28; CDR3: CATVRTDGNTIYF; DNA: TGTGCCACAGTGCGGACAGACGGAAACACCATATATTTT
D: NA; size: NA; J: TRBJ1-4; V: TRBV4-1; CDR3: CASSQDRDRGLFF; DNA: TGCGCCAGCAGCCAAGATCGGGATAGGGGACTGTTTTTT
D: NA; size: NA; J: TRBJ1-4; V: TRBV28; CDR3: CASRGRATNEKLFF; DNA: TGTGCCAGCCGTGGAAGAGCAACTAATGAAAAACTGTTTTTT
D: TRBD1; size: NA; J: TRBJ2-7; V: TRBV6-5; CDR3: CASSGQGALYEQYF; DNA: TGTGCCAGCAGTGGACAGGGGGCTCTCTACGAGCAGTACTTC
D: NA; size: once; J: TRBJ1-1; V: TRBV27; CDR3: CASRGSSPLAFF; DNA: TGTGCCAGCAGGGGAAGTTCGCCCCTAGCTTTCTTT
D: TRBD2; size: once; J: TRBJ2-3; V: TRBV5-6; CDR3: CASSPLAGSTDTQYF; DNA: TGTGCCAGCAGCCCCTTAGCGGGAAGCACAGATACGCAGTATTTT
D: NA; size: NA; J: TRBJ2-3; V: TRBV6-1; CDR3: CASSRDPTSTDTQYF; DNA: TGTGCCAGCAGCCGGGACCCAACTAGCACAGATACGCAGTATTTT
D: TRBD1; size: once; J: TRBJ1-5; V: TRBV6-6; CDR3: CASGPQGEGNQPQHF; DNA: TGTGCCAGCGGTCCTCAGGGGGAGGGCAATCAGCCCCAGCATTTT
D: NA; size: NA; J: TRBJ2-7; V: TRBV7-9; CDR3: CASSLAGDGEQYF; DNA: TGTGCCAGCAGCTTAGCAGGGGACGGCGAGCAGTACTTC
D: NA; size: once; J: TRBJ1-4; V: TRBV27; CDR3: CASSLLFGRRLDNEKLFF; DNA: TGTGCCAGCAGTTTACTATTCGGCAGGCGGCTGGATAATGAAAAACTGTTTTTT
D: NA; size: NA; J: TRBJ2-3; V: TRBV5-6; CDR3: CASSPGRLNTDTQYF; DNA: TGTGCCAGCAGCCCCGGGCGCCTCAATACAGATACGCAGTATTTT
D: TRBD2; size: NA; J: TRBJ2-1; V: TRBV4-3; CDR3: CASSLSGGVEQFF; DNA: TGCGCCAGCAGCCTTAGCGGGGGGGTTGAGCAGTTCTTC
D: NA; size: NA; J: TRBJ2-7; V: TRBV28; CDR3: CASSHRYEQYF; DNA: TGTGCCAGCAGTCACAGGTACGAGCAGTACTTC
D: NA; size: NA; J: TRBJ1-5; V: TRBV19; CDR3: CASSPRPGHLNQPQHF; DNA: TGTGCCAGTAGTCCAAGACCGGGACACCTCAATCAGCCCCAGCATTTT
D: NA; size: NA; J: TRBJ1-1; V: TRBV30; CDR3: CAWSPGLQRAFF; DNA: TGTGCCTGGAGCCCGGGACTCCAACGGGCTTTCTTT
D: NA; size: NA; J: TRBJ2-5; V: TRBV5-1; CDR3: CASSPGGQPQETQYF; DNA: TGCGCCAGCAGCCCGGGTGGACAGCCCCAAGAGACCCAGTACTTC
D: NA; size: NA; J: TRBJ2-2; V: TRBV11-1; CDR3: CASSYGSIQNTGELFF; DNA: TGTGCCAGCAGCTACGGTAGCATCCAGAACACCGGGGAGCTGTTTTTT
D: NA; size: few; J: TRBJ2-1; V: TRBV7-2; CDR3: CASRQTGKNEQFF; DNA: TGTGCCAGCAGGCAAACGGGGAAAAATGAGCAGTTCTTC
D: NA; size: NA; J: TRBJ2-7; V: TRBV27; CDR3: CASSSQPVGQLYEQYF; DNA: TGTGCCAGCAGTTCACAACCCGTCGGACAGCTCTACGAGCAGTACTTC
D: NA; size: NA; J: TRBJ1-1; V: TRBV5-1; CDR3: CASSVVRGGDTEAFF; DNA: TGCGCCAGCAGCGTCGTGAGGGGGGGGGACACTGAAGCTTTCTTT
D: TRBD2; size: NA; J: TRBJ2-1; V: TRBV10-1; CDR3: CASRSGTSGTEQFF; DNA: TGCGCCAGCAGGAGCGGGACTAGCGGCACCGAGCAGTTCTTC
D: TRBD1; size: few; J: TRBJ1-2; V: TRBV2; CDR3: CASSDVAGGNYGYTF; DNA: TGTGCCAGCAGTGATGTTGCAGGGGGCAACTATGGCTACACCTTC
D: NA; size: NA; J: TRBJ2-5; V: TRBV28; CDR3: CASRGHPGYQETQYF; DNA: TGTGCCAGCAGGGGACATCCAGGGTACCAAGAGACCCAGTACTTC
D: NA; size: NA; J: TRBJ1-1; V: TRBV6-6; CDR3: CASSTRGNTEAFF; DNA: TGTGCCAGCAGTACCAGGGGGAACACTGAAGCTTTCTTT
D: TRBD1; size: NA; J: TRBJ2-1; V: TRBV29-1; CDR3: CSVGDRVLYNEQFF; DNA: TGCAGCGTTGGGGACAGGGTCCTTTACAATGAGCAGTTCTTC
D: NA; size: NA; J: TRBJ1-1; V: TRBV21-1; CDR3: CASSPLVFPGTEAFF; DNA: TGTGCCAGCAGTCCGCTCGTGTTCCCCGGGACTGAAGCTTTCTTT
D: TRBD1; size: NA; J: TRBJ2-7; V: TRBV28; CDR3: CASSSPGTGVLRGQYF; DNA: TGTGCCAGCAGTTCACCCGGGACAGGCGTCTTGAGGGGGCAGTACTTC
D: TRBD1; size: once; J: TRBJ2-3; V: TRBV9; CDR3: CASSARQGADTQYF; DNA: TGTGCCAGCAGCGCCAGACAGGGGGCAGATACGCAGTATTTT
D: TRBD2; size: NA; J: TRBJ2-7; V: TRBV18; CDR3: CASSPPISGKTAQYF; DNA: TGTGCCAGCTCACCACCGATCAGCGGGAAGACCGCGCAGTACTTC
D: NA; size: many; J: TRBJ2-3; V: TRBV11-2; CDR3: CASSLEVSGGRTDTQYF; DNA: TGTGCCAGCAGCTTAGAGGTTTCGGGCGGCCGCACAGATACGCAGTATTTT